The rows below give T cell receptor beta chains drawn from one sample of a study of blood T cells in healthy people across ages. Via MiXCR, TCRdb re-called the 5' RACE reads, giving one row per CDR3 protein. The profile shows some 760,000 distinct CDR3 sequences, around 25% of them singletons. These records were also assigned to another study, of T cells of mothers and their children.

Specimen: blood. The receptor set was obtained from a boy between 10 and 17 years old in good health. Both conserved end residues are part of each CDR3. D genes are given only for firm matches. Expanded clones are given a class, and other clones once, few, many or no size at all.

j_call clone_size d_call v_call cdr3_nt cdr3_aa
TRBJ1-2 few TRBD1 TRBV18 TGTGCCAGCTCACAAAATCCCGGGACAGGGCCTGGCTACTATGGCTACACCTTC CASSQNPGTGPGYYGYTF
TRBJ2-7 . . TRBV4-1 TGCGCCAGCAGCCCGGACCCGGGACTCCTCTACGAGCAGTACTTC CASSPDPGLLYEQYF
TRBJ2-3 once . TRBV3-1 TGTGCCAGCAGCCAAGATGAGCTAGCTCGACTTCCGCAGTATTTT CASSQDELARLPQYF
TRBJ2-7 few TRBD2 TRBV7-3 TGTGCCAGCAAACCGACGGGGGGGGCAGGCTACGAGCAGTACTTC CASKPTGGAGYEQYF
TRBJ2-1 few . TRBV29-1 TGCAGCGCCCAACTCACAGGGACGACCTACAATGAGCAGTTCTTC CSAQLTGTTYNEQFF
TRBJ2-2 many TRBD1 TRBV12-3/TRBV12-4 TGTGCCAGCGACGGACAGGGGCGCGTCACCGGGGAGCTGTTTTTT CASDGQGRVTGELFF
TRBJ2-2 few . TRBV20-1 TGCAGTGCTAGGACTAGAACCGGGGAGCTGTTTTTT CSARTRTGELFF
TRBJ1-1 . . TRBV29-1 TGCAGCGTTGAGCTGGGGACGGCTGAAGCTTTCTTT CSVELGTAEAFF
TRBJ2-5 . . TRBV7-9 TGTGCCAGCAGACTTACCGGGTTGGAGACCCAGTACTTC CASRLTGLETQYF
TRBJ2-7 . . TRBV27 TGTGCCAGCAGTTCATGGGCGGATTCCTACGAGCAGTACTTC CASSSWADSYEQYF
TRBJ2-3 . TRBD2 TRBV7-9 TGTGCCAGCAGCGGCCGGGACTACTTTACAGATACGCAGTATTTT CASSGRDYFTDTQYF
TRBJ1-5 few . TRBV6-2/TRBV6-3 TGTGCCAGCAGTTACTCCTTAGCAAGCAATCAGCCCCAGCATTTT CASSYSLASNQPQHF
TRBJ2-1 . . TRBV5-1 TGCGCCAGCAGCTTGGGGATTATGGCCTACAATGAGCAGTTCTTC CASSLGIMAYNEQFF
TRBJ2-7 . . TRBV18 TGTGCCAGCTCACCAGGCCCGGCAGTCAGAGGACAGGAGCAGTACTTC CASSPGPAVRGQEQYF
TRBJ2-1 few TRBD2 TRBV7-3 TGTGCCAGCAGCTTAGCGACTAGCGGCTGGAATGAGCAGTTCTTC CASSLATSGWNEQFF
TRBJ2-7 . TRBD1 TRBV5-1 TGCGCCAGCAGCCTCGAGGGACAGTACTCCTACGAGCAGTACTTC CASSLEGQYSYEQYF
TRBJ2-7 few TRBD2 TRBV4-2 TGTGCCAGCAGCCCCCAGCGGGGTTCCTACGAGCAGTACTTC CASSPQRGSYEQYF
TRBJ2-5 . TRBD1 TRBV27 TGTGCCAGCAGTATGACAGGGGAAGAGACCCAGTACTTC CASSMTGEETQYF
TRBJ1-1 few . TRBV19 TGTGCCAGTAGTATAAGAAGGTACACTGAAGCTTTCTTT CASSIRRYTEAFF
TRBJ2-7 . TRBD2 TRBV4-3 TGCGCCAGCAGCCAAGATTTAACTAGCGGGAGTATCAACGAGCAGTACTTC CASSQDLTSGSINEQYF
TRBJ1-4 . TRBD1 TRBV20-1 TGCAGTGCTAGAGATGGGGGACAGGGGGGTGAAAAACTGTTTTTT CSARDGGQGGEKLFF
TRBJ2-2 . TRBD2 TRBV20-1 TGCAGTGCTAGCCCGGGACTAGCGGGAGACACCGGGGAGCTGTTTTTT CSASPGLAGDTGELFF
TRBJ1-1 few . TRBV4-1 TGCGCCAGCAGCCAATTGACGGGACGACGGGAAGCTTTCTTT CASSQLTGRREAFF
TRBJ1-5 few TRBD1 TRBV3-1 TGTGCCAGCAGCCAAGGACAGGGAAGACAGCCCCAGCATTTT CASSQGQGRQPQHF
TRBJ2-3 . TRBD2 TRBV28 TGTGCCAGCATACCAGCGGGAGGCCCCCCCCGCACAGATACGCAGTATTTT CASIPAGGPPRTDTQYF